Shown below are 17 T cell receptor beta chains from a single sample sequenced in a study of T cell repertoires in cytomegalovirus infection. TCRdb used MiXCR to reprocess the reads, holding one entry per CDR3 protein. This repertoire shows about 80,000 distinct CDR3 sequences, 3.5% to 4.5% found once; its top ten account for 3.5% to 6%. The sample comprised PBMCs. These TCRs come from a human donor in good health (CMV status not recorded). Some clones in this sample may be carry-over from other donors' samples.

The table lists this clonotype with many counts. The genes are TRBV27 and TRBJ2-7; TRBD1 agrees at 9 bases. V lost 8 bases, J lost 0 bases, and 14 bases stayed unmatched. CDR1 MNHEY and CDR2 SMNVEV come from the germline V gene (reference sequence). There are 17 residues in the CDR3. Here the CDR3 DNA reads TGTGCCAGCCGGAGAGGGACAGGGTTATCCCCCTCCTACGAGCAGTACTTC. Protein sequence: CASRRGTGLSPSYEQYF.

This clonotype has at least ten counts. V usage is TRBV6-5 and J usage is TRBJ2-3, with TRBD2 as a possible D gene (6 bases). This CDR3 contains 14 residues. CDR1 and CDR2 from the germline V gene are MNHEY and SVGAGI. Trimming took 2 bases from V and 4 from J, leaving 10 bases between them. The CDR3, as DNA: TGTGCCAGCAGTTACGCGGGGAATGCAGATACGCAGTATTTT. Translation gives CASSYAGNADTQYF.

In this sample, this clonotype turned up many times. This chain links TRBV30 with TRBJ1-1; no firm D call. Germline loops: CDR1 GTSNPN, CDR2 SVGIG (reference sequence). The CDR3 sequence is 15 residues long. V lost 8 bases to trimming and J lost 3 bases, with 22 bases between them. CDR3 amino acids: CASPGFGQFDTEAFF. The CDR3 DNA sequence: TGTGCCAGCCCCGGTTTCGGGCAGTTTGACACTGAAGCTTTCTTT.

This clonotype was recorded many times. Here the CDR3 DNA reads TGCAGTGCCGGCCCCGGGACAGATACGCAGTATTTT. Its protein is CSAGPGTDTQYF. The genes are TRBV20-1 and TRBJ2-3; D call uncertain. V lost 6 bases, J lost 3 bases, and 10 bases lay in between. Germline CDR1 DFQATT, CDR2 SNEGSKA (reference sequence). This CDR3 contains 12 residues.

This clonotype has at least ten counts. The chain links TRBV9 to TRBJ1-1; 7 bases fit TRBD1. The germline CDR1 and CDR2 sequences are SGDLS and YYNGEE. J was trimmed by 5 bases and V by 1 base; bases with no gene match: 5. The CDR3 spans 14 residues. This CDR3 is CASSVRQGGTEAFF. In DNA, the CDR3 is TGTGCCAGCAGCGTAAGACAGGGAGGGACTGAAGCTTTCTTT.

The sample holds many counts of this clonotype. CDR3 sequence reads: CASSSFPTGGTYSPLHF. The CDR3 nucleotides read TGTGCCAGCAGCTCCTTTCCGACAGGAGGAACTTATTCACCCCTCCACTTT. The chain links TRBV7-9 to TRBJ1-6, with a tentative D call TRBD1 (6 bases). The CDR3 is 17 residues long. CDR1 is SEHNR, CDR2 FQNEAQ, per germline (reference sequence). V shed 4 bases and J shed 8 bases, with 21 bases lying between them.

In this sample, this clonotype turned up many times. V is TRBV7-2 and J is TRBJ2-7; 7 positions agree with TRBD2. The length of the CDR3 is 14 residues. Trimming cost V 7 bases and J 3 bases; bases outside gene matches: 9. CDR1 is SGHTA, CDR2 FQGNSA, per germline. The DNA for the CDR3 is TGTGCCAGCAAGGACGGGAGGTTTGGCTACGAGCAGTACTTC. This codes for CASKDGRFGYEQYF.

This clonotype was counted ten times or more. The V call is TRBV12-3 or TRBV12-4, the J call TRBJ2-3; D unclear. This CDR3 spans 16 amino acids. The V end lost 7 bases, the J end lost 6 bases, and 23 bases lay between the germline ends. CDR3 protein: CASIQPPGRPGDTQYF. The CDR3 DNA sequence: TGTGCCAGCATCCAACCCCCAGGCCGACCCGGGGATACGCAGTATTTT.

This clonotype showed up many times. The rearrangement uses TRBV20-1 and TRBJ2-1, with 10 bases aligning to TRBD2. This CDR3 has 16 residues. V shed 0 bases and J 9 bases; nucleotides not matched to a gene: 11. Germline values: CDR1 DFQATT, CDR2 SNEGSKA (reference sequence). CDR3 residues: CSARDPVSGGAGEQFF. Written as DNA, the CDR3 is TGCAGTGCTAGAGATCCCGTAAGCGGGGGGGCCGGTGAGCAGTTCTTC.

The sample holds many counts of this clonotype. The chain combines TRBV4-3 with TRBJ1-1; D remains unclear. Trimming left V 2 bases short and J 0 bases short, with 10 bases between. Per the germline V gene, CDR1 is LGHNA and CDR2 is YSLEER. The CDR3 consists of 15 residues. The CDR3 DNA reads TGCGCCAGCAGCCAAAGTTGGGAAATGAACACTGAAGCTTTCTTT. Protein: CASSQSWEMNTEAFF.

This clonotype was seen many times. The chain combines TRBV28 with TRBJ1-6, with D possibly matching TRBD1 (5 bases). The V gene lost 11 bases and the J gene lost 0 bases, with 14 bases spanning the gap. The CDR3 sequence is 15 residues long. The V gene's germline CDR1 is MDHEN and CDR2 SYDVKM. The DNA for the CDR3 is TGTGCCGGGACCGATAGGAGCTCCTATAATTCACCCCTCCACTTT. Its protein is CAGTDRSSYNSPLHF.

This clonotype was detected ten times or more. The gene calls are TRBV5-8 and TRBJ2-2; 7 bases map to TRBD1. The V gene's germline CDR1 is SGHTS and CDR2 YDEGEE. This CDR3 spans 14 amino acids. J was trimmed by 7 bases and V by 3 bases; bases with no gene match: 6. CDR3 in DNA: TGTGCCAGCAGCTGGGGACAGCCTAACGGGGAGCTGTTTTTT. It specifies CASSWGQPNGELFF.

This clonotype was detected ten times or more. The chain joins TRBV13 to TRBJ2-5, with TRBD1 as a possible D gene (5 bases). V was clipped by 5 bases and J by 1 base, with 11 bases between them. CDR3 length: 14 amino acids. From germline, CDR1 is PRHDT and CDR2 FYEKMQ (reference sequence). The CDR3 DNA reads as TGTGCCAGCAGCCCAGACAGAATCCAAGAGACCCAGTACTTC. It encodes CASSPDRIQETQYF. The variable domain in full, with the rest retrieved from reference TRBV13 and TRBJ2-5, is AAGVIQSPRHLIKEKRETATLKCYPIPRHDTVYWYQQGPGQDPQFLISFYEKMQSDKGSIPDRFSAQQFSDYHSELNMSSLELGDSALYFCASSPDRIQETQYFGPGTRLLVL.

This clonotype was counted many times. The genes are TRBV6-2 or TRBV6-3 and TRBJ2-1, with 12 bases lining up with TRBD2. Germline assignment: CDR1 MNHEY and CDR2 SVGEGT. With V trimmed by 6 bases and J by 10 bases, 7 bases remained unmatched. The CDR3 is 14 residues long. The CDR3 DNA reads as TGTGCCAGCAGGACTAGCGGGGGTACCGTAGAGCAGTTCTTC. Its translation is CASRTSGGTVEQFF.

This clonotype was counted many times. The V call is TRBV7-6, the J call TRBJ1-5; D unclear. This CDR3 is 13 amino acids long. Germline lookup yields CDR1 SGHVS and CDR2 FNYEAQ. Trimming left V 2 bases short and J 9 bases short, with 11 bases between. Written as DNA, the CDR3 is TGTGCCAGCAGCTTAATCAAAAATGGGCCCCAGCATTTT. Protein: CASSLIKNGPQHF.

This clonotype was recorded at least ten times. The V and J genes are TRBV6-5 and TRBJ1-1; a weak D match, TRBD1 (5 bases). Looked up from germline, CDR1 is MNHEY and CDR2 is SVGAGI. This CDR3 contains 13 residues. The germline V and J ends were trimmed by 6 bases and 8 bases, with 16 bases remaining between them. The CDR3 coding sequence is TGTGCCAGCAGCTCCTGGCGGGGACCCGAAGCTTTCTTT. It yields the protein CASSSWRGPEAFF.

This clonotype was detected many times. The chain recombines TRBV29-1 with TRBJ1-1; possible D gene TRBD1, 5 bases. V was clipped by 7 bases and J by 1 base, with 25 bases between them. This CDR3 is built from 17 residues. Germline CDR1 reads SQVTM; CDR2 reads ANQGSEA. CDR3 amino acids: CSADLRPGDVTNTEAFF. CDR3 bases: TGCAGCGCCGATCTACGCCCCGGGGACGTCACGAACACTGAAGCTTTCTTT.